This T cell receptor beta chain was found in a study of cytomegalovirus exposure and HLA in healthy donors. Notes on the study in general: Reports credit the classifier with highly specific, highly sensitive diagnosis of cytomegalovirus status. The authors listed 164 TCR beta chains as cytomegalovirus-associated.

As regards this clone: Its specificity is not known.

This PCR relied on a set of 60 Vbeta primers and 13 Jbeta primers. In the source study's methods: Later work found 65 million to 100 million unique TCR beta chains, with about 10 million shared. Sequencing used immunoSEQ multiplex PCR; TCRdb keeps in-frame clones, though not all of them. Clone size and V and J calls were adopted from that table, with D and trimming inferred from the DNA. The data show 120,000 to 150,000 clones, 60% to 80% seen once. CDR3 length: 14 residues. Looked up from germline, CDR1 is MDHEN and CDR2 is SYDVKM. Trimming took 2 bases from V and 8 from J, leaving 15 bases between them.

Source material: PBMCs. This receptor was obtained from a woman between 40 and 50 years old in good health and CMV-seropositive. V gene TRBV28 combines with J gene TRBJ1-2; D unresolved. CDR3 loop: CASSLVLRAAGYTF. CDR3 bases: TGTGCCAGCAGTTTAGTCCTGCGGGCCGCCGGCTACACCTTC.